This TCR beta chain originates from a study of T-cell memory formation after mild COVID-19. General study findings and limits: Clones contracting across day 15 to 85 had a balanced CD4/CD8 profile; later expanding clones leaned CD4+. Some clones that responded were present in memory (sampled pre-infection), which suggests cross-reactive memory joined.

This CDR3 spans 20 amino acids. Germline V lookup: CDR1 SGHVS, CDR2 FQNEAQ. The V and J ends lost 1 base and 0 bases, in that order; junction bases with no gene match: 13. On this clonotype itself: Its target is unknown.

Amplification by 5'RACE using constant-segment primers produced TCR alpha and TCR beta cDNA libraries that carried sample barcodes and UMIs. Each CDR3 protein is one row after TCRdb ran MiXCR on the 5' RACE reads. The sample has 280,000 or so distinct CDR3 sequences; roughly 8.2% are singletons. The sequenced sample consisted of PBMCs or a T cell subset sorted from them (not recorded which). The TCR originated in a man between 18 and 35 years old who had mild COVID-19 (a few samples of this study predate the infection). Cell type and time point are not known. The J gene is TRBJ2-3, the V gene TRBV7-8; TRBD2 agrees at 10 bases. CDR3 in DNA: TGTGCCAGCAGCTTAGTGGGGGGAGCCGGGACTAGCGATAGCACAGATACGCAGTATTTT. Translation: CASSLVGGAGTSDSTDTQYF.